This T cell receptor (beta chain) was observed in a study of response to subunit inactivated influenza vaccine. Study results and limitations: Each seasonal influenza vaccination, the authors suggested, recruits few new T cells.

MiXCR was run by TCRdb on the RT-PCR reads, yielding one entry per CDR3 protein. The sample yields 500,000 or so distinct CDR3 sequences, more than 15% seen once. V lost 3 bases, J lost 6 bases, and 14 bases lay in between. CDR3 length: 15 residues. On this clonotype itself: Its antigen is still unknown.

The source material was CD4+ T cells sorted from PBMCs, sampled about 23 months after vaccination. This chain uses TRBV12-3 or TRBV12-4 with TRBJ1-4; D may be TRBD1 (6 bases). The clonotype was recovered from a man aged 45-69 years who received an inactivated influenza vaccine. The CDR3 region is CASSFLPTGDEKLFF. The CDR3 nucleotides read TGTGCCAGCAGTTTTCTCCCGACAGGAGATGAAAAACTGTTTTTT.